One sample yielded the 10 T cell receptor beta chains listed below, sequenced in a study of T cell changes during pregnancy in multiple sclerosis. Repertoires were generated with immunoSEQ multiplex PCR, while TCRdb's copy carries only in-frame clones and drops some. The data contain some 30,000 clones, approximately 90% of them singletons. The sample here was CD8+ T cells from peripheral blood mononuclear cells, taken in the second trimester of pregnancy. The receptor source for this set is a female donor with multiple sclerosis, enrolled in a pregnancy study.

The chain joins TRBV10-3 to TRBJ2-1, with 10 nucleotides matching TRBD2. Germline V lookup: CDR1 ENHRY, CDR2 SYGVKD. The CDR3 length is 14 residues. V was pared by 10 bases and J by 3 bases, with 6 bases of the junction left unmatched. DNA for the CDR3: TGTGCCACCGAGCGGGAGGGGAACTACAATGAGCAGTTCTTC. Residues: CATEREGNYNEQFF.

This chain connects TRBV29-1 to TRBJ2-4; 7 bases match TRBD2. The CDR3 extends over 15 amino acids. Germline CDR1 reads SQVTM; CDR2 reads ANQGSEA. V lost 7 bases and J lost 0; bases outside the gene matches: 9. The CDR3 region has the DNA TGCAGCGCCCTAGCGGATTTTCAAGCCAAAAACATTCAGTACTTC. Its translation is CSALADFQAKNIQYF.

The gene calls are TRBV5-1 and TRBJ2-1; D is ambiguous. Germline loops: CDR1 SGHRS, CDR2 YFSETQ. The CDR3 has 14 amino acids. V gave up 2 bases and J gave up 10 bases, with 16 bases separating them. This chain's CDR3 is CASSLRVSSREQFF. CDR3 nucleotides: TGCGCCAGCAGCTTACGGGTTAGCTCCCGGGAGCAGTTCTTC.

The V and J genes are TRBV6-5 and TRBJ1-1, with D possibly being TRBD1 (5 bases). Germline V gene sequence: CDR1 MNHEY, CDR2 SVGAGI. There are 14 residues in the CDR3. The V end lost 2 bases, the J end lost 2 bases, and 9 bases lay between the germline ends. DNA for the CDR3: TGTGCCAGCAGTTACGAGGGGACTAACACTGAAGCTTTCTTT. It encodes CASSYEGTNTEAFF.

This clone was detected only once. The chain joins TRBV4-3 to TRBJ2-1, with TRBD1 matching 7 bases. Germline assignment: CDR1 LGHNA and CDR2 YSLEER. The CDR3 totals 12 residues. The V gene end was trimmed by 2 bases and the J gene end by 15 bases; junction bases not matched to a gene: 7. In DNA, the CDR3 is TGCGCCAGCAGCCAAAAGACAGGGACGCGGTTCTTC. Protein product: CASSQKTGTRFF.

The chain joins TRBV10-3 to TRBJ1-3, with 7 positions matching TRBD1. Germline CDR1 and CDR2: ENHRY and SYGVKD. The V and J ends lost 2 bases and 0 bases, in that order; junction bases with no gene match: 10. This CDR3 contains 18 residues. The CDR3 region is CAISEPTDTGVSGNTIYF. CDR3 DNA sequence: TGTGCCATCAGTGAGCCTACGGATACAGGGGTCTCTGGAAACACCATATATTTT.

This rearrangement joins TRBV25-1 to TRBJ2-3, with 8 bases matching TRBD2. The CDR3 runs 16 residues. The V gene's germline CDR1 is MGHDK and CDR2 SYGVNS. V was clipped by 2 bases and J by 0 bases; unmatched bases: 4. The CDR3 sequence is CASSEDKRESTDTQYF. The CDR3 bases are TGTGCCAGCAGTGAAGACAAGCGGGAGAGCACAGATACGCAGTATTTT.

V usage is TRBV28 and J usage is TRBJ2-5; TRBD1 matches 9 bases. There are 17 residues in the CDR3. Germline CDR1 and CDR2: MDHEN and SYDVKM. V shed 3 bases, J shed 5 bases, and the junction held 13 bases outside the gene matches. CDR3: CASSFAGGTGMRETQYF. The CDR3 DNA sequence: TGTGCCAGCAGTTTTGCCGGAGGGACAGGGATGCGCGAGACCCAGTACTTC. Complete variable domain (other parts from reference TRBV28 and TRBJ2-5): DVKVTQSSRYLVKRTGEKVFLECVQDMDHENMFWYRQDPGLGLRLIYFSYDVKMKEKGDIPEGYSVSREKKERFSLILESASTNQTSMYLCASSFAGGTGMRETQYFGPGTRLLVL.

This clone appeared a few times. The chain couples TRBV4-2 to TRBJ1-1, with TRBD1 matching 8 bases. The CDR3 extends over 11 amino acids. The junction had 6 bases not matched to a gene; V was cut back by 7 bases and J by 11 bases. From germline, CDR1 is LGHNA and CDR2 YNFKEQ. CDR3 sequence reads: CASKQGARAFF. CDR3 nucleotides: TGTGCCAGCAAGCAGGGGGCGCGGGCTTTCTTT.

The chain joins TRBV6-5 to TRBJ2-1; 11 bases fit TRBD2. Germline CDR1 MNHEY, CDR2 SVGAGI. With 1 base clipped from V and 4 bases from J, the junction kept 3 bases outside the gene matches. CDR3 length: 16 amino acids. CDR3 in amino acids: CASSYFTSGSYNEQFF. Written as DNA, the CDR3 is TGTGCCAGCAGTTACTTCACTAGCGGGAGTTACAATGAGCAGTTCTTC.